Each of the 30 T cell receptor beta chains below was sequenced from the same sample in a study of beta chain features in type 1 diabetes. Study results and limitations: Patients with Type 1 diabetes showed moderately but significantly shorter TCRB CDR3s in all four CD4+ subsets.

Expressed TCRB transcripts were sequenced because the isolated RNA had all been reverse transcribed beforehand. TCRdb's table, derived via immunoSEQ multiplex PCR, lists solely in-frame clones and lacks some. Altogether 500,000 to 800,000 clones are present, 9.5% to 15% being singletons, with the ten largest covering roughly 0.11%. These receptors' antigens are unknown. Sequences were obtained from naive CD4+ T cells from blood. Receptors originate from a young man with type 1 diabetes.

The chain joins TRBV29-1 to TRBJ2-5; D is unresolved. Germline CDR1 and CDR2: SQVTM and ANQGSEA. CDR3 length equals 12 residues. V dropped 4 bases and J dropped 5 bases, with 11 bases sitting between them. The CDR3 protein is CSVADSGETQYF. The CDR3 bases are TGCAGCGTTGCGGATAGTGGTGAGACCCAGTACTTC.

This clone was seen more than once but under ten times. The chain couples TRBV28 to TRBJ1-5, with D tentatively TRBD1 (6 bases). Germline-derived CDR1 and CDR2 are MDHEN and SYDVKM. CDR3 length equals 13 residues. Trimming took 6 bases from V and 5 from J, leaving 11 bases between them. The CDR3 is CASRTTGYQPQHF. The CDR3, as DNA: TGTGCCAGCAGGACAACAGGGTATCAGCCCCAGCATTTT.

This clone was detected only a few times. The rearrangement links TRBV19 to TRBJ1-1; D perhaps matches TRBD1 (6 bases). This CDR3 contains 15 residues. Trimming stripped 3 bases from V and 3 bases from J, with 14 bases between. Germline V gene lookup returns CDR1 LNHDA and CDR2 SQIVND (reference sequence). The CDR3 region is CASSIWTETYTEAFF. The CDR3 coding sequence is TGTGCCAGTAGTATCTGGACAGAGACGTACACTGAAGCTTTCTTT.

The rearrangement links TRBV27 to TRBJ1-1; TRBD1 aligns across 8 bases. Germline V CDR1 and CDR2: MNHEY, SMNVEV (reference sequence). V shed 3 bases and J 4 bases; nucleotides not matched to a gene: 7. This CDR3 has 15 amino acids. The DNA for the CDR3 is TGTGCCAGCAGTTTCCTCCAGGGGGCTGGCACTGAAGCTTTCTTT. As protein: CASSFLQGAGTEAFF.

In its sample, this clone was seen a few times. The rearrangement uses TRBV19 and TRBJ2-2; a possible D gene is TRBD1 (5 bases). V lost 4 bases and J lost 5, with 11 bases in between. The germline V gene has CDR1 LNHDA and CDR2 SQIVND (reference sequence). The CDR3 covers 14 residues. The CDR3 protein is CASSSGRVTGELFF. The CDR3 DNA reads as TGTGCCAGTAGTAGCGGCAGGGTTACCGGGGAGCTGTTTTTT. The full variable domain, in which reference TRBV19 and TRBJ2-2 provide the parts outside the CDR3, is DGGITQSPKYLFRKEGQNVTLSCEQNLNHDAMYWYRQDPGQGLRLIYYSQIVNDFQKGDIAEGYSVSREKKESFPLTVTSAQKNPTAFYLCASSSGRVTGELFFGEGSRLTVL.

Comment on this clone: The sample has other DNA sequences that encode this CDR3 too. This sequence joins TRBV7-9 and TRBJ2-3; D gene unclear. The V end was cut by 2 bases, the J end by 6 bases, with 6 bases between. The germline V gene has CDR1 SEHNR and CDR2 FQNEAQ (reference sequence). This CDR3 has 12 residues. The CDR3 region is CASSLSGDTQYF. As DNA, the CDR3 is TGTGCCAGCAGCTTAAGTGGGGATACGCAGTATTTT. Filled out from reference TRBV7-9 and TRBJ2-3, the complete variable domain reads DTGVSQNPRHKITKRGQNVTFRCDPISEHNRLYWYRQTLGQGPEFLTYFQNEAQLEKSRLLSDRFSAERPKGSFSTLEIQRTEQGDSAMYLCASSLSGDTQYFGPGTRLTVL.

V and J are TRBV7-3 and TRBJ2-3; D is undetermined. Germline loops: CDR1 SGHTA, CDR2 FQGTGA. With 5 bases removed from V and 2 bases from J, the gap between germline ends came to 8 bases. CDR3 size: 13 residues. In DNA form, the CDR3 reads TGTGCCAGCAGCCCCGACAACACAGATACGCAGTATTTT. Its protein is CASSPDNTDTQYF.

In this sample, this clone turned up a few times. The chain couples TRBV5-8 to TRBJ1-2, with 7 bases identical to TRBD1. CDR1 and CDR2 (germline): SGHTS, YDEGEE. This CDR3 comprises 13 residues. Trimming cost V 4 bases and J 7 bases; bases outside gene matches: 7. The CDR3 DNA reads TGTGCCAGCAGCCTCGGACAGGTCGGTGGCTACACCTTC. Its protein is CASSLGQVGGYTF.

The J gene is TRBJ2-1, the V gene TRBV9; 13 bases map to TRBD2. CDR1 and CDR2 (germline): SGDLS, YYNGEE. The CDR3 length is 16 residues. J was trimmed by 6 bases and V by 1 base; bases with no gene match: 4. CDR3 in amino acids: CASSVRTSGGGNEQFF. Written as DNA, the CDR3 is TGTGCCAGCAGCGTAAGGACTAGCGGGGGTGGCAATGAGCAGTTCTTC.

This chain uses TRBV7-3 with TRBJ2-4, with 7 bases fitting TRBD1. Germline CDR1 SGHTA, CDR2 FQGTGA. The CDR3 spans 15 residues. Trimming took 6 bases from V and 2 from J; bases not matched to a gene: 7. CDR3 residues: CASRNRQGPKNIQYF. The CDR3 DNA follows: TGTGCCAGCAGGAACAGACAGGGTCCCAAAAACATTCAGTACTTC.

In DNA, the CDR3 is TGTGCCAGCAGCTTGGACAGGGGGCGGACTGAAGCTTTCTTT. Residues: CASSLDRGRTEAFF. The J gene is TRBJ1-1, the V gene TRBV5-4; 9 nucleotides line up with TRBD1. After removal of 0 bases from V and 5 bases from J, the junction contained 2 bases not matched to a gene. Germline CDR1 reads SGHNT; CDR2 reads YYREEE (reference sequence). The CDR3 contains 14 residues.

This clone was counted only a few times. This chain links TRBV4-1 with TRBJ2-2; the D call may be TRBD1 or TRBD2 (5 bases each). CDR1 is MGHRA and CDR2 is YSYEKL in the germline V gene. The ends were cut back, 0 bases at V and 5 bases at J, with 22 bases in the middle. CDR3 length: 19 residues. The CDR3: CASSQDGGRHHRTTGELFF. The CDR3 DNA follows: TGCGCCAGCAGCCAAGATGGGGGACGACACCATCGAACAACCGGGGAGCTGTTTTTT.

V and J are TRBV5-1 and TRBJ1-1, with D possibly matching TRBD1 (6 bases). The CDR3 runs to 12 residues. The V end lost 1 base, the J end lost 10 bases, and 11 bases lay between the germline ends. The germline V gene encodes CDR1 SGHRS and CDR2 YFSETQ. CDR3 in amino acids: CASSLSGAVAFF. DNA of the CDR3: TGCGCCAGCAGCTTGTCGGGGGCTGTAGCTTTCTTT.

The rearrangement uses TRBV27 and TRBJ2-3; D gene unclear. Germline assignment: CDR1 MNHEY and CDR2 SMNVEV (reference sequence). The CDR3 loop spans 13 amino acids. V was trimmed by 3 bases and J by 3 bases, leaving 7 bases between them. This CDR3 reads CASSFRDTDTQYF. The CDR3 DNA reads as TGTGCCAGCAGTTTCAGAGATACAGATACGCAGTATTTT.

This clone was picked up a small number of times. The junction departs from germline at one end; a sequencing error may be responsible. V gene TRBV25-1 combines with J gene TRBJ1-2; D call uncertain. The CDR3 is 15 residues long. From germline, CDR1 is MGHDK and CDR2 SYGVNS. CDR3 residues: CASGDHGLVGYGYTF. The DNA for the CDR3 is TGTGCCAGCGGTGACCACGGATTGGTGGGGTATGGCTACACCTTC.

This sequence joins TRBV11-2 and TRBJ2-2; no clear D gene. CDR3 size: 16 residues. The germline V and J ends were trimmed by 3 bases and 0 bases, with 11 bases remaining between them. Looked up from germline, CDR1 is SGHAT and CDR2 is FQNNGV. In DNA, the CDR3 is TGTGCCAGCAGCTTGAGGCCCGGAGCGAACACCGGGGAGCTGTTTTTT. As protein: CASSLRPGANTGELFF.

This clone was counted a few times. The chain carries TRBV4-2 and TRBJ2-2; maybe TRBD2 (6 bases). The CDR3 consists of 17 residues. Between the trimmed V and J ends, which lost 1 base and 1 base, there was a span of 13 bases. Germline V CDR1 and CDR2: LGHNA, YNFKEQ. The CDR3 bases are TGTGCCAGCAGCCAAGGCTCTTTCGGGGGGAACACCGGGGAGCTGTTTTTT. Translating it yields CASSQGSFGGNTGELFF.

The chain is built from TRBV9 and TRBJ2-5; perhaps TRBD1 as D (5 bases). Germline V gives CDR1 SGDLS, CDR2 YYNGEE. V was cut by 3 bases and J by 0 bases, with 15 bases left in between. The CDR3 consists of 16 residues. The CDR3 loop is CASSANLDSYQETQYF. The DNA for the CDR3 is TGTGCCAGCAGCGCAAACTTAGACAGCTACCAAGAGACCCAGTACTTC. Filled out from reference TRBV9 and TRBJ2-5, the complete variable domain reads DSGVTQTPKHLITATGQRVTLRCSPRSGDLSVYWYQQSLDQGLQFLIQYYNGEERAKGNILERFSAQQFPDLHSELNLSSLELGDSALYFCASSANLDSYQETQYFGPGTRLLVL.

This clone was found a few times. The rearrangement uses TRBV5-4 and TRBJ1-2; 9 bases fit TRBD1. The CDR3 runs 15 residues. The J segment lost 7 bases and the V segment lost 5 bases, leaving 12 bases of the junction unmatched. Germline CDR1 and CDR2: SGHNT and YYREEE (reference sequence). The CDR3 DNA reads TGTGCCAGCAGTCCAATTAACAGGGGGCTCGGTGGCTACACCTTC. Translation gives CASSPINRGLGGYTF.

This clone turned up a few times. The gene calls are TRBV9 and TRBJ2-7; perhaps TRBD2 as D (6 bases). Looked up from germline, CDR1 is SGDLS and CDR2 is YYNGEE. This CDR3 region has 14 residues. With 0 bases removed from V and 3 bases from J, the gap between germline ends came to 10 bases. This CDR3 is CASSVGSSDYEQYF. For the CDR3, the DNA is TGTGCCAGCAGCGTAGGGTCTAGCGACTACGAGCAGTACTTC.

The chain is built from TRBV5-6 and TRBJ1-5; D gene ambiguous. The CDR3 totals 15 residues. V dropped 0 bases and J dropped 0 bases, with 7 bases sitting between them. Per the germline V gene, CDR1 is SGHDT and CDR2 is YYEEEE. CDR3 DNA sequence: TGTGCCAGCAGCTTGGCCGGGTTTAGCAATCAGCCCCAGCATTTT. This translates into CASSLAGFSNQPQHF.

This clone was observed a handful of times. The chain's CDR3 is CASSGRPLGTEAFF. In nucleotides, the CDR3 is TGTGCCAGCAGTGGGAGACCTCTCGGCACTGAAGCTTTCTTT. This chain joins TRBV2 and TRBJ1-1; D is undetermined. The CDR3 length is 14 residues. Germline V gene lookup returns CDR1 SNHLY and CDR2 FYNNEI. V was shortened by 4 bases and J by 4 bases, with 13 bases between the two germline ends.

The chain uses TRBV6-5 and TRBJ1-6; D is uncertain. Germline V lookup: CDR1 MNHEY, CDR2 SVGAGI. The V end lost 2 bases, the J end lost 5 bases, and 13 bases lay between the germline ends. The CDR3 has 16 amino acids. CDR3 loop: CASSYRAPLNNSPLHF. In nucleotides, the CDR3 is TGTGCCAGCAGTTACCGTGCACCGCTTAATAATTCACCCCTCCACTTT.

The J gene is TRBJ1-2, the V gene TRBV29-1, with D possibly matching TRBD1 (5 bases). The CDR3 covers 12 residues. V was cut by 6 bases and J by 4 bases, with 12 bases left in between. CDR1 and CDR2 (germline): SQVTM, ANQGSEA. The CDR3 region has the DNA TGCAGCGTAGAGGGGAACGTCTATGGCTACACCTTC. This gives the protein CSVEGNVYGYTF.

This clone was seen a few times. This CDR3 is CASTPGGRVGEQFF. The CDR3 coding sequence is TGTGCCAGCACCCCGGGAGGGCGCGTTGGTGAGCAGTTCTTC. The rearrangement joins TRBV5-4 to TRBJ2-1; 8 nucleotides line up with TRBD2. V shed 6 bases and J 9 bases; nucleotides not matched to a gene: 11. The CDR3 is 14 residues long. Germline CDR1 and CDR2: SGHNT and YYREEE (reference sequence). Filled out from reference TRBV5-4 and TRBJ2-1, the complete variable domain reads ETGVTQSPTHLIKTRGQQVTLRCSSQSGHNTVSWYQQALGQGPQFIFQYYREEENGRGNFPPRFSGLQFPNYSSELNVNALELDDSALYLCASTPGGRVGEQFFGPGTRLTVL.

This clone was seen a few times. This chain's CDR3 is CASSFYGLGSPLHF. The CDR3, as DNA: TGTGCCAGCAGCTTTTACGGCTTGGGTTCACCCCTCCACTTT. The genes are TRBV7-2 and TRBJ1-6, with D hard to call. In germline, CDR1 is SGHTA, CDR2 FQGNSA. Deletions cut 3 bases from V and 9 bases from J, with 12 bases between. The CDR3 has 14 residues.

This clone showed up many times. The sample carries other DNA sequences with the same CDR3. The chain employs TRBV10-3 and TRBJ2-2; D gene uncertain. This CDR3 region has 11 residues. V lost 6 bases and J 3 bases, leaving 2 bases between the germline ends. Germline CDR1 is ENHRY and CDR2 is SYGVKD. In DNA form, the CDR3 reads TGTGCCATCAGGGACACCGGGGAGCTGTTTTTT. This codes for CAIRDTGELFF.

This clone has only a few counts. V is TRBV6-5 and J is TRBJ2-5; D may be TRBD2 (6 bases). The CDR3 loop spans 14 amino acids. V was trimmed by 5 bases and J by 5 bases, leaving 15 bases between them. CDR1 is MNHEY, CDR2 SVGAGI, per germline. DNA for the CDR3: TGTGCCAGCAGTCCTCCGGGGGTCAAGGAGACCCAGTACTTC. As protein: CASSPPGVKETQYF.

This clone has more than one count but fewer than ten. The chain has TRBV25-1 and TRBJ2-3; D gene ambiguous. The V gene's germline CDR1 is MGHDK and CDR2 SYGVNS. Trimming cost V 7 bases and J 3 bases, with 5 bases left between them. CDR3 length: 11 amino acids. CDR3 region: CASMGTDTQYF. CDR3 bases: TGTGCCAGCATGGGGACAGATACGCAGTATTTT.

This chain uses TRBV28 with TRBJ1-4; tentatively, D is TRBD1 (5 bases). The germline gives CDR1 MDHEN, CDR2 SYDVKM. V dropped 4 bases and J dropped 16 bases, with 16 bases sitting between them. There are 12 residues in the CDR3. In DNA, the CDR3 is TGTGCCAGCAGTTCATCTGACAGATATGCGTTTTTT. Amino acid sequence: CASSSSDRYAFF.